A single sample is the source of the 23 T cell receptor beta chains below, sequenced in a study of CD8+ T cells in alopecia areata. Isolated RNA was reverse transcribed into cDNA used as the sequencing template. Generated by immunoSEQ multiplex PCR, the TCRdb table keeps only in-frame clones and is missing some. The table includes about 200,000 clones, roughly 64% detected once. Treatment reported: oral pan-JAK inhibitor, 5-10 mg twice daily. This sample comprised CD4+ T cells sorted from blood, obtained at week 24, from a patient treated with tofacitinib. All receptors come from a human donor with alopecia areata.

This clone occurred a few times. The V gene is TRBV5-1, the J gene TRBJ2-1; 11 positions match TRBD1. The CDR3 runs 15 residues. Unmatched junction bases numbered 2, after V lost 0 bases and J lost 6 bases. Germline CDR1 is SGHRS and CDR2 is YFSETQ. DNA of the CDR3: TGCGCCAGCAGCTTGGGCGGGACAGGGGGCAATGAGCAGTTCTTC. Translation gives CASSLGGTGGNEQFF.

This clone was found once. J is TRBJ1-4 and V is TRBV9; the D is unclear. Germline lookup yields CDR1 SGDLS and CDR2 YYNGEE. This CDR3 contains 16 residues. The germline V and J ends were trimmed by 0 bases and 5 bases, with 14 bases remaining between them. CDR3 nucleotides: TGTGCCAGCAGCGTAGAGCCGGCAGGCTTGAATGAAAAACTGTTTTTT. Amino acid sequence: CASSVEPAGLNEKLFF.

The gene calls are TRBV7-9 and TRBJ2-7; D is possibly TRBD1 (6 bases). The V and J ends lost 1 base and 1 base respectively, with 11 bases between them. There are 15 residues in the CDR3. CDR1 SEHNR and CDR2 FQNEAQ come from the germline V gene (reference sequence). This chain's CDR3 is CASSLGAGASYEQYF. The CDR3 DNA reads TGTGCCAGCAGCTTAGGGGCAGGGGCGTCCTACGAGCAGTACTTC.

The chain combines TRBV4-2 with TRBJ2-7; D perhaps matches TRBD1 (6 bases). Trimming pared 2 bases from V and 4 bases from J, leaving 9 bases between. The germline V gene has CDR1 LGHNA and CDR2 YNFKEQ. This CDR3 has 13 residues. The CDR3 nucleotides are TGTGCCAGCAGCCAATACAGGGTTTACGAGCAGTACTTC. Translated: CASSQYRVYEQYF.

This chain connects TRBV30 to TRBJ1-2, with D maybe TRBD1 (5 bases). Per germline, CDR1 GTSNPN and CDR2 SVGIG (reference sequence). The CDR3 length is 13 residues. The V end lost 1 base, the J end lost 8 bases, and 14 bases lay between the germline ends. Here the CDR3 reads CAWSGQLVRGYTF. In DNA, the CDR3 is TGTGCCTGGAGTGGACAGTTGGTGAGGGGCTACACCTTC. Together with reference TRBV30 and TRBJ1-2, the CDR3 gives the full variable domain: SQTIHQWPATLVQPVGSPLSLECTVEGTSNPNLYWYRQAAGRGLQLLFYSVGIGQISSEVPQNLSASRPQDRQFILSSKKLLLSDSGFYLCAWSGQLVRGYTFGSGTRLTVV.

This CDR3 reads CASRTGEFNQPQHF. CDR3 DNA sequence: TGTGCCAGCCGGACAGGAGAATTCAATCAGCCCCAGCATTTT. This chain connects TRBV18 to TRBJ1-5; 7 bases fit TRBD1. The CDR3 is made up of 14 amino acids. Germline-derived CDR1 and CDR2 are KGHSH and LQKENI. J was trimmed by 3 bases and V by 8 bases; bases with no gene match: 7.

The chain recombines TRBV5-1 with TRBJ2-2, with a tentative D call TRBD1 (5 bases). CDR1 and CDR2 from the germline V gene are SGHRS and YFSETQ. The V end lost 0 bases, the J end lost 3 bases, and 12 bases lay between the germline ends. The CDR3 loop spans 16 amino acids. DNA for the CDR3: TGCGCCAGCAGCTTGGTCGTCAGGGAAGACACCGGGGAGCTGTTTTTT. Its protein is CASSLVVREDTGELFF.

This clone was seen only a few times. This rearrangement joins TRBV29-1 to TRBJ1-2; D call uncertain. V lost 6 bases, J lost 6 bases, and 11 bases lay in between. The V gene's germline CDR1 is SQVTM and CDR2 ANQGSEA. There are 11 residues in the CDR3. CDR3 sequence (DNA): TGCAGCGTACCCCTCCCCGATGGCTACACCTTC. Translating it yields CSVPLPDGYTF.

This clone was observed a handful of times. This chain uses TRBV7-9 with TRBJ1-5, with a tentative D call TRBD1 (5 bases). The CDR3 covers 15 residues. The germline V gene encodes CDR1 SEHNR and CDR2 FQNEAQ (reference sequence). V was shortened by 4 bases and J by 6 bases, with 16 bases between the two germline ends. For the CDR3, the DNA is TGTGCCAGCAGCTCCTGGGACTTTGGGAGTCAGCCCCAGCATTTT. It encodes CASSSWDFGSQPQHF.

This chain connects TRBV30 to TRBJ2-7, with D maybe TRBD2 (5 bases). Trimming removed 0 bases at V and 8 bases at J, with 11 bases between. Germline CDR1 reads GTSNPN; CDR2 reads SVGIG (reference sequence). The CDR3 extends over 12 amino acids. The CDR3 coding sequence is TGTGCCTGGAGTGTACTCGGGGAAAAGCAGTACTTC. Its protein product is CAWSVLGEKQYF.

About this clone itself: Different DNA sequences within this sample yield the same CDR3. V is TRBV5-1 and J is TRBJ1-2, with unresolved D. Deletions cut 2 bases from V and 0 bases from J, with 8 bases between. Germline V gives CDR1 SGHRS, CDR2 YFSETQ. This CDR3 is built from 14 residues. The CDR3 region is CASSFTDSNYGYTF. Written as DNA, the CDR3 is TGCGCCAGCAGCTTCACAGATTCTAACTATGGCTACACCTTC.

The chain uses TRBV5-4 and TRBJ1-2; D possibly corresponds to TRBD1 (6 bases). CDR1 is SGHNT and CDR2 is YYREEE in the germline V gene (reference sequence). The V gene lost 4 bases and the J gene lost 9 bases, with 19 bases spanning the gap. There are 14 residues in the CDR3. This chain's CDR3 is CASSPDYGGHSYTF. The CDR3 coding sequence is TGTGCCAGCAGCCCCGACTACGGGGGGCATAGCTACACCTTC.

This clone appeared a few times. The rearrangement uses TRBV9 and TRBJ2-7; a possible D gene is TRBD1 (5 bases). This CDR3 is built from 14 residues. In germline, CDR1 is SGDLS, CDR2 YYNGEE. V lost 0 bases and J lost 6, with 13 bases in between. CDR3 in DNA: TGTGCCAGCAGCGTAGCTTTCTCACAGGCCGAGCAGTACTTC. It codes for CASSVAFSQAEQYF.

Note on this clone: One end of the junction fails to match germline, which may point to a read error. CDR3 loop: CANSLELAGVLAQFF. The CDR3 DNA follows: TGTGCCAACAGCTTAGAATTAGCGGGAGTCCTCGCGCAGTTCTTC. The J gene is TRBJ2-1, the V gene TRBV7-9, with 9 bases fitting TRBD2. The CDR3 consists of 15 residues. CDR1 and CDR2 from the germline V gene are SEHNR and FQNEAQ (reference sequence).

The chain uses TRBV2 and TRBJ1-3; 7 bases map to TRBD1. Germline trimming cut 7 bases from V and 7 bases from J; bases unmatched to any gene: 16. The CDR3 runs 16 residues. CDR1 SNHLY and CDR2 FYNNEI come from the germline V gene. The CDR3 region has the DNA TGTGCCAGCACCCCGTGGGGGACAGTAAGACGGAACACCATATATTTT. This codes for CASTPWGTVRRNTIYF.

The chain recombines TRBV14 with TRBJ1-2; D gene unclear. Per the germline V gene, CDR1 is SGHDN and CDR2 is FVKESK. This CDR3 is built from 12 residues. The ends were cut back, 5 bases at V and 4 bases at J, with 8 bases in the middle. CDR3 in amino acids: CASSAVGYGYTF. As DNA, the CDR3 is TGTGCCAGCAGCGCCGTTGGCTATGGCTACACCTTC.

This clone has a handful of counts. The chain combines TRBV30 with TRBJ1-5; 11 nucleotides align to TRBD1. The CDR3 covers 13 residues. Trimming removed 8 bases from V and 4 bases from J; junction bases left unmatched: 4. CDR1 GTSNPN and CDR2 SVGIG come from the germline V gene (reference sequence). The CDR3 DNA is TGTGCCGGGGGACAGGGGGTTAATCAGCCCCAGCATTTT. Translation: CAGGQGVNQPQHF.

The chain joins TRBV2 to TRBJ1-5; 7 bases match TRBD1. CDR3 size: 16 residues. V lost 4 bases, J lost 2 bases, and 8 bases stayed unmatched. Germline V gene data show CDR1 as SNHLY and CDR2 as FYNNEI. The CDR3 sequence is CASSGGGAGGNQPQHF. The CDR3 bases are TGTGCCAGCAGTGGAGGGGGCGCTGGAGGCAATCAGCCCCAGCATTTT.

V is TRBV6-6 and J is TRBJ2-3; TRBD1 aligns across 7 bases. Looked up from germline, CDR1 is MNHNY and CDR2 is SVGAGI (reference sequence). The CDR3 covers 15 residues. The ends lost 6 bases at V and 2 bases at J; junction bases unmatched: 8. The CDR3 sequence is CASRNPGQTTDTQYF. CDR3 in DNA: TGTGCCAGCAGAAATCCGGGACAGACCACAGATACGCAGTATTTT.

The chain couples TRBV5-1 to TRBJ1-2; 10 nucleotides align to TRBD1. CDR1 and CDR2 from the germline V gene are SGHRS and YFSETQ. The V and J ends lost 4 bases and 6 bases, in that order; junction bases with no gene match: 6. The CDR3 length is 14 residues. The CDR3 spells CASSRQGAADGYTF. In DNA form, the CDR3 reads TGCGCCAGCAGCCGACAGGGGGCAGCTGATGGCTACACCTTC.

The CDR3 here is CASSDPAGTGSYEQYF. In DNA, the CDR3 is TGTGCCAGCAGTGATCCCGCCGGGACAGGCTCCTACGAGCAGTACTTC. The chain uses TRBV25-1 and TRBJ2-7; 8 bases align to TRBD1. Germline V lookup: CDR1 MGHDK, CDR2 SYGVNS. There are 16 residues in the CDR3. V lost 3 bases to trimming and J lost 0 bases; unmatched junction nucleotides: 7.

The CDR3 nucleotides read TGTGCCAGCAGCGGAGGGCTGGGTCAGCCCCAGCATTTT. This codes for CASSGGLGQPQHF. The chain combines TRBV9 with TRBJ1-5; D is ambiguous. Germline assignment: CDR1 SGDLS and CDR2 YYNGEE. Trimming pared 3 bases from V and 6 bases from J, leaving 10 bases between. The length of the CDR3 is 13 residues.

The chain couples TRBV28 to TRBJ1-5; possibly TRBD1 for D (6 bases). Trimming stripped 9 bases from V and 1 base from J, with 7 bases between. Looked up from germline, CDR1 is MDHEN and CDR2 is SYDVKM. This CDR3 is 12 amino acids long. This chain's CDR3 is CASTGSNQPQHF. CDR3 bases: TGTGCCAGTACAGGGAGCAATCAGCCCCAGCATTTT.